One and the same sample provided the 5 T cell receptor beta chains below, sequenced in a study of OX40 agonist ivuxolimab in advanced cancers. The assay was immunoSEQ multiplex PCR, and TCRdb's table has in-frame clones only and misses some. The sample records some 100,000 clones, approximately 90% being singletons. The sample in question was CD4+ or CD8+ T cells sorted from blood, obtained in a trial of the OX40 agonist ivuxolimab. These receptor sequences come from an adult with an advanced solid tumor such as melanoma, head and neck, liver or kidney cancer.

This chain joins TRBV29-1 and TRBJ1-1; D is ambiguous. Trimming stripped 4 bases from V and 11 bases from J, with 17 bases between. This CDR3 has 12 amino acids. Germline assignment: CDR1 SQVTM and CDR2 ANQGSEA. The CDR3 bases are TGCAGCGTTGTTTTGGCCACGTTTAAGGCTTTCTTT. Its protein is CSVVLATFKAFF.

V usage is TRBV6-6 and J usage is TRBJ2-2; 9 bases agree with TRBD2. The J segment lost 6 bases and the V segment lost 6 bases, leaving 11 bases of the junction unmatched. CDR1 and CDR2 (germline): MNHNY, SVGAGI (reference sequence). This CDR3 has 16 residues. This chain's CDR3 is CASRIPGTSSSGELFF. The CDR3, as DNA: TGTGCCAGCAGGATACCCGGGACTAGCTCATCCGGGGAGCTGTTTTTT.

This chain joins TRBV6-6 and TRBJ1-5; unclear D gene. CDR3 length: 15 amino acids. Trimming stripped 6 bases from V and 7 bases from J, with 19 bases between. Germline V gives CDR1 MNHNY, CDR2 SVGAGI (reference sequence). CDR3 residues: CASSRDIGERQPQHF. In DNA form, the CDR3 reads TGTGCCAGCAGCCGCGACATTGGGGAGAGGCAGCCCCAGCATTTT.

This sequence joins TRBV30 and TRBJ1-1; TRBD1 agrees at 7 bases. CDR1 GTSNPN and CDR2 SVGIG come from the germline V gene (reference sequence). The CDR3 totals 13 residues. Trimming took 0 bases from V and 4 from J; bases not matched to a gene: 2. CDR3 residues: CAWSVQGSTEAFF. The DNA of the CDR3 is TGTGCCTGGAGTGTACAGGGGTCCACTGAAGCTTTCTTT.

In this sample, this clone turned up once. The chain has TRBV7-8 and TRBJ1-1, with D unresolved. V was clipped by 1 base and J by 5 bases, with 14 bases between them. The CDR3 extends over 15 amino acids. Germline V gene data show CDR1 as SGHVS and CDR2 as FQNEAQ. The CDR3 is CASSLVAAGGTEAFF. CDR3 bases: TGTGCCAGCAGCTTAGTCGCGGCAGGCGGAACTGAAGCTTTCTTT.